A selection of T cell receptor beta chains follows, all from one sample in a study of blood T cells in healthy people across ages. In TCRdb, the 5' RACE reads were re-called with MiXCR into one record per CDR3 protein. The table records 650,000 to 950,000 distinct CDR3 sequences, roughly 44% of them present only once. Source material: blood. The source is a man aged 60 to 75 in good health. Each CDR3 is given with its conserved first and last residue. D genes are given only for firm matches. Not every row has a clone size; where given, it reads once, few, many or a size class.

cdr3_nt | cdr3_aa | clone_size | j_call | d_call | v_call | cdr3_length
TGTGCCAGCAGTCCACGCCTCCCGTGGGGGCGCGGCGTAAATGAGCAGTTCTTC | CASSPRLPWGRGVNEQFF | few | TRBJ2-1 | - | TRBV27 | 18
TGTGCCAGCAGTGGAGTCTTCCCGGGTCTTTTGTACGAGCAGTACTTC | CASSGVFPGLLYEQYF | - | TRBJ2-7 | - | TRBV6-2/TRBV6-3 | 16
TGTGCCAGCAGCTTCGGGGGGCCTAGCAATGAGCAGTTCTTC | CASSFGGPSNEQFF | - | TRBJ2-1 | - | TRBV7-2 | 14
TGCAGCGGTGGAAGTCGTAAGAGCTACACCTTC | CSGGSRKSYTF | - | TRBJ1-2 | - | TRBV29-1 | 11
TGTGCCAGCAGTTTATCAGGGCGGGGGGCGCGGTGGGGGAGCAATCAGCCCCAGCATTTT | CASSLSGRGARWGSNQPQHF | - | TRBJ1-5 | - | TRBV28 | 20
TGCAGTGCTGCACCAGGGGGCTCCTATAATTCACCCCTCCACTTT | CSAAPGGSYNSPLHF | few | TRBJ1-6 | TRBD1 | TRBV20-1 | 15
TGTGCCAGCAGACAGGGGGCGGGGACCGGGGAGCTGTTTTTT | CASRQGAGTGELFF | few | TRBJ2-2 | TRBD1 | TRBV2 | 14
TGTGCCAGCAGTCCGGGACAAGCAGCAGATACGCAGTATTTT | CASSPGQAADTQYF | - | TRBJ2-3 | - | TRBV6-1 | 14
TGTGCCAGCTCGGTATCGGCAGGGAGCAATGAGCAGTTCTTC | CASSVSAGSNEQFF | - | TRBJ2-1 | - | TRBV12-3/TRBV12-4 | 14
TGTGCCGGCAGCTTAGAGGTCAGCTCTGGGGCCAACGTCCTGACTTTC | CAGSLEVSSGANVLTF | - | TRBJ2-6 | - | TRBV7-2 | 16
TGTGCCTGGAATCGGAGGCGGGGACAAGAGACCCAGTACTTC | CAWNRRRGQETQYF | - | TRBJ2-5 | - | TRBV30 | 14
TGCGCCAGCAGCGATTCAACTCGGGGGGACCAAGAGACCCAGTACTTC | CASSDSTRGDQETQYF | few | TRBJ2-5 | TRBD2 | TRBV5-1 | 16
TGTGCTAGTGGTTTGCTTACTGGGAGGTTGGAATCTGAGCAGTACTTC | CASGLLTGRLESEQYF | - | TRBJ2-5 | - | TRBV12-5 | 16
TGTGCCGGCAGCTTAGATCAGGGTGGGTCGTCCTACAATGAGCAGTTCTTC | CAGSLDQGGSSYNEQFF | - | TRBJ2-1 | - | TRBV7-6 | 17
TGTGCCAGCAGCTTATTCGAACAGGCGATTTCACCCCTCCACTTT | CASSLFEQAISPLHF | - | TRBJ1-6 | - | TRBV7-9 | 15
TGTGCCAGCAGTATGGGCGGCTACACCTTC | CASSMGGYTF | - | TRBJ1-2 | - | TRBV27 | 10
TGTGCCAGCAGAAGGAAGGGAGCAGCTAATGAAAAACTGTTTTTT | CASRRKGAANEKLFF | - | TRBJ1-4 | - | TRBV6-2/TRBV6-3 | 15
TGCGCCAGCAGCTTGGTATTGGCAGGGGATGGCTACACCTTC | CASSLVLAGDGYTF | few | TRBJ1-2 | - | TRBV5-1 | 14
TGTGCCAGCAGCTTTCGCCACTACAATGAGCAGTTCTTC | CASSFRHYNEQFF | - | TRBJ2-1 | - | TRBV7-8 | 13
TGTGCCAGCAGTTACGGATGGGGTCAGAACACTGAAGCTTTCTTT | CASSYGWGQNTEAFF | - | TRBJ1-1 | - | TRBV6-2/TRBV6-3 | 15
TGCAGTGCTATTGGCAAGGGGCGGGGCACAGATACGCAGTATTTT | CSAIGKGRGTDTQYF | - | TRBJ2-3 | - | TRBV20-1 | 15
TGTGCCAGCAGTGACCCTAGCGGGGGCTCCGGGCAAGAGACCCAGTACTTC | CASSDPSGGSGQETQYF | - | TRBJ2-5 | TRBD2 | TRBV2 | 17
TGTGCCAGCAGCAGTGGGGTGACTAGCACAGATACGCAGTATTTT | CASSSGVTSTDTQYF | - | TRBJ2-3 | - | TRBV5-6 | 15
TGTGCCAGCAGTGAACTAAGATTAAGGGGGATGAACACTGAAGCTTTCTTT | CASSELRLRGMNTEAFF | few | TRBJ1-1 | - | TRBV2 | 17
TGTGCCAGCAGACCCGAATCCAATGAGCAGTTCTTC | CASRPESNEQFF | - | TRBJ2-1 | - | TRBV12-3/TRBV12-4 | 12
TGTGCCAGCAGCGCGCAGGTGGGGGAAGATACGCAGTATTTT | CASSAQVGEDTQYF | few | TRBJ2-3 | - | TRBV7-2 | 14
TGTGCCAGCAGCCAAGATTTGACTAGCGGAAGCCAAGAGACCCAGTACTTC | CASSQDLTSGSQETQYF | - | TRBJ2-5 | TRBD2 | TRBV14 | 17
TGCAGTGCTACTACCACAACAGGGGCCTACGAGCAGTACTTC | CSATTTTGAYEQYF | - | TRBJ2-7 | TRBD1 | TRBV20-1 | 14
TGTGCCAGCAGTTTTACGTCTCGTTTGAGGGACTACGAGCAGTACTTC | CASSFTSRLRDYEQYF | - | TRBJ2-7 | - | TRBV27 | 16
TGTGCCAGCAGCTTACCTAGCGGGGGGCCCACAGATACGCAGTATTTT | CASSLPSGGPTDTQYF | - | TRBJ2-3 | TRBD2 | TRBV7-8 | 16
TGCGCCAGCAGCCTCCCGGGACAGGTTATGGAGCAGTACTTC | CASSLPGQVMEQYF | - | TRBJ2-7 | TRBD1 | TRBV5-1 | 14
TGTGCCAGCGGAGCGATAGGTGGAGGCTCGCAGTTCTTC | CASGAIGGGSQFF | - | TRBJ2-1 | - | TRBV28 | 13
TGTGCCTGGAGTGTAGCCGGGTTGACGCCCCAGCATTTT | CAWSVAGLTPQHF | - | TRBJ1-5 | - | TRBV30 | 13
TGTGCCAGCAGCTTAGGCGGGGGGACAACACAAGAGACCCAGTACTTC | CASSLGGGTTQETQYF | few | TRBJ2-5 | TRBD2 | TRBV7-2 | 16
TGTGCCAGCTCACCGGGACAGGCGGGGGAGACCCAGTACTTC | CASSPGQAGETQYF | - | TRBJ2-5 | TRBD1 | TRBV18 | 14
TGTGCCAGCAGCGCCAACCCCACAGGGGGCACAGAGACCCAGTACTTC | CASSANPTGGTETQYF | once | TRBJ2-5 | TRBD1 | TRBV5-5 | 16
TGCGCCAGCAGCCCCACCCCTTCCCATCCTTCAGGCTACACCTTC | CASSPTPSHPSGYTF | few | TRBJ1-2 | - | TRBV5-1 | 15
TGTGCCAGCAGCTTAGTATTCGGGGGTAGGTCTAGCGGTAACTACGAGCAGTACTTC | CASSLVFGGRSSGNYEQYF | - | TRBJ2-7 | TRBD2 | TRBV7-2 | 19
TGTGCCATCAGTGAGTCAAAGGGTGGCGGGACTGAAGCTTTCTTT | CAISESKGGGTEAFF | - | TRBJ1-1 | - | TRBV10-3 | 15
TGTGCCAGCAGCCTAGAGGGACAGCCTAACTATGGCTACACCTTC | CASSLEGQPNYGYTF | - | TRBJ1-2 | TRBD1 | TRBV7-2 | 15
TGTGCCTGGAGTGTACCCCTAGCGGGGACCTACAATGAGCAGTTCTTC | CAWSVPLAGTYNEQFF | - | TRBJ2-1 | TRBD2 | TRBV30 | 16
TGTGCCAGCAGCTTAGAACTTGGGAGCGAGCAGTACTTC | CASSLELGSEQYF | few | TRBJ2-7 | - | TRBV7-3 | 13
TGTGCCAGCAGCCCCGGGCTGGGAGGTTCCTACGAGCAGTACTTC | CASSPGLGGSYEQYF | few | TRBJ2-7 | - | TRBV7-2 | 15
TGCGCCAGCAGCCAAATTGCGGGGGCTGGATACAATGAGCAGTTCTTC | CASSQIAGAGYNEQFF | few | TRBJ2-1 | - | TRBV4-3 | 16
TGCAGTGCTAGAGTTGGTACTGGGGACGAAGCCTACAATGAGCAGTTCTTC | CSARVGTGDEAYNEQFF | few | TRBJ2-1 | - | TRBV20-1 | 17
TGTGCCAGCAGCTTAGCCTCTAGCGGGGGAAAAGAGACCCAGTACTTC | CASSLASSGGKETQYF | - | TRBJ2-5 | TRBD2 | TRBV7-6 | 16